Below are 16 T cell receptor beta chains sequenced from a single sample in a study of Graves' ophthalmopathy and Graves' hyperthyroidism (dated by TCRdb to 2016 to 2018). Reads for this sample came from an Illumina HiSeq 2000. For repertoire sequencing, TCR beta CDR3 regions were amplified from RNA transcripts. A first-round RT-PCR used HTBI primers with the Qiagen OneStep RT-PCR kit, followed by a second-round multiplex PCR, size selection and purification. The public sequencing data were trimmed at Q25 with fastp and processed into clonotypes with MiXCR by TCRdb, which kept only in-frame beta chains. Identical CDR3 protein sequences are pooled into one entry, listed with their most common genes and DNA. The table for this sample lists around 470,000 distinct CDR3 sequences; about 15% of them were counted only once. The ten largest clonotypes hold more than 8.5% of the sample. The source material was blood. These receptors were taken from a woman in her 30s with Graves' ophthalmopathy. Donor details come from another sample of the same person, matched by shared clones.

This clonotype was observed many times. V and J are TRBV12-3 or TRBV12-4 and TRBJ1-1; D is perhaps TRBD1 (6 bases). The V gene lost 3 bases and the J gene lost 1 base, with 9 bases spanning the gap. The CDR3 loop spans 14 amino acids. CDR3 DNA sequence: TGTGCCAGCAGTTTTGGGACACAGAACACTGAAGCTTTCTTT. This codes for CASSFGTQNTEAFF.

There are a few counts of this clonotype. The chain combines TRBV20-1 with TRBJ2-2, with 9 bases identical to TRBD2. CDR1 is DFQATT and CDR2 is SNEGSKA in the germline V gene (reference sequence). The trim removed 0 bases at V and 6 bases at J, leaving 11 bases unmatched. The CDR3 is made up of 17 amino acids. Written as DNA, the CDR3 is TGCAGTGCTAGAGATGAGTTTCGAGCGGGAGGCGCCGGGGAGCTGTTTTTT. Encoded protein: CSARDEFRAGGAGELFF.

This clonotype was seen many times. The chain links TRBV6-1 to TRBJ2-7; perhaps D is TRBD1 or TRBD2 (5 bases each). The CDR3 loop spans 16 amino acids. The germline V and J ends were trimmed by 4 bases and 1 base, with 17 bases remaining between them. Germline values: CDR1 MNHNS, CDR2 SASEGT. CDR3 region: CASSVEGQTISYEQYF. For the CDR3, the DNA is TGTGCCAGCAGTGTCGAGGGGCAGACGATATCCTACGAGCAGTACTTC.

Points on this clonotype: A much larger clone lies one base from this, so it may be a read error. The CDR3 bases are TGCGCCAGCAGCCTAGTCATGGGGACAGCATACTACGAGCAGTACTTC. Residues: CASSLVMGTAYYEQYF. The chain uses TRBV4-1 and TRBJ2-7; 7 bases fit TRBD1. Germline V CDR1 and CDR2: MGHRA, YSYEKL. The CDR3 is 16 amino acids. Unmatched junction bases numbered 12, after V lost 4 bases and J lost 3 bases.

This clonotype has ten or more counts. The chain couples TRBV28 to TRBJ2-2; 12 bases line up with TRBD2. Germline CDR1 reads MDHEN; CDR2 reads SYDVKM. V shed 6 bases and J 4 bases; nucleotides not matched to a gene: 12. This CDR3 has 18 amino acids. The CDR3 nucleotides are TGTGCCAGCAGCCCGGGACTAGCGGGCTCTCGGGGCACCGGGGAGCTGTTTTTT. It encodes CASSPGLAGSRGTGELFF.

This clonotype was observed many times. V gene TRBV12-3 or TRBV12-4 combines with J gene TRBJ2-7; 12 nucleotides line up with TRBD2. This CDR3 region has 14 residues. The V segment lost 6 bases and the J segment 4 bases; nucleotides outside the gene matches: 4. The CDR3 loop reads CASRPSGRGYEQYF. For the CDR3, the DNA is TGTGCCAGCAGGCCTAGCGGGAGGGGATACGAGCAGTACTTC.

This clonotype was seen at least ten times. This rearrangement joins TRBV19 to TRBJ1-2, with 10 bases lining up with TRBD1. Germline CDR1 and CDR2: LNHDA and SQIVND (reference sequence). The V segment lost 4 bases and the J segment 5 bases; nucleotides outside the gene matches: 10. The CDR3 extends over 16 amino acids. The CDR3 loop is CASSRRGTGVRYGYTF. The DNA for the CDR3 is TGTGCCAGTAGTAGACGTGGGACAGGGGTACGATATGGCTACACCTTC.

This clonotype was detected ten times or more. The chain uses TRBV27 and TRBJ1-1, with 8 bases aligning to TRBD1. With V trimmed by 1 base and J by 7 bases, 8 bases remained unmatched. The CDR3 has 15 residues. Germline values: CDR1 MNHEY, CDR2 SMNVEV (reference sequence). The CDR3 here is CASSLYGTGHSEAFF. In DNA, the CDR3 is TGTGCCAGCAGTTTATATGGGACAGGTCATAGTGAAGCTTTCTTT.

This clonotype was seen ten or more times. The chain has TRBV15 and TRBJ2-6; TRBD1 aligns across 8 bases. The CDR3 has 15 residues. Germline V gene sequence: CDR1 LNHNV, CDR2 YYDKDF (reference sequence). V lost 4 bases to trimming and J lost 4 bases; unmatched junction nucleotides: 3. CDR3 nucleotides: TGTGCCACCAGCACCAGGGGGCCAGGGGCCAACGTCCTGACTTTC. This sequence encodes CATSTRGPGANVLTF.

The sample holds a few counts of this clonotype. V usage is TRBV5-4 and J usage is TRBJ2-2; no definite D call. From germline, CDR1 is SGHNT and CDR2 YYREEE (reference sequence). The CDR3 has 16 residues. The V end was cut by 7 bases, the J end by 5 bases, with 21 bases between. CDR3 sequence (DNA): TGTGCCAGCGGCGGACCAGCAGGCAGTGGGACCGGGGAGCTGTTTTTT. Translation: CASGGPAGSGTGELFF.

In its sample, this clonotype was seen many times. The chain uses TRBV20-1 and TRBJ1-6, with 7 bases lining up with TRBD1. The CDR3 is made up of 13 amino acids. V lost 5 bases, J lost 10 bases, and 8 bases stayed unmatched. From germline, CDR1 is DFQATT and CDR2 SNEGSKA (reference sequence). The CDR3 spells CSAPRQGESPLHF. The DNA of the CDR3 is TGCAGTGCTCCGAGACAGGGAGAATCACCCCTCCACTTT.

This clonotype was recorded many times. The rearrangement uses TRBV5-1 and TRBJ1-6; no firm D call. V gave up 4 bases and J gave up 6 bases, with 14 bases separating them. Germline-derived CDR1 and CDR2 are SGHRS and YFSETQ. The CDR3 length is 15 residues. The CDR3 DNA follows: TGCGCCAGCAGCCCCACGGTACAGCCTAATTCACCCCTCCACTTT. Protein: CASSPTVQPNSPLHF. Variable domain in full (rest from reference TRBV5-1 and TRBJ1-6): KAGVTQTPRYLIKTRGQQVTLSCSPISGHRSVSWYQQTPGQGLQFLFEYFSETQRNKGNFPGRFSGRQFSNSRSEMNVSTLELGDSALYLCASSPTVQPNSPLHFGNGTRLTVT.

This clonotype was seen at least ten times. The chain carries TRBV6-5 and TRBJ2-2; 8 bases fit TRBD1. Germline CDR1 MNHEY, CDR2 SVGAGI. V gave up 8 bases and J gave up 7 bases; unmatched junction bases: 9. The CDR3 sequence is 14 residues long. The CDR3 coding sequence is TGTGCCAGCGGTTGGACAGGGTCGGGCGGGGAGCTGTTTTTT. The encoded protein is CASGWTGSGGELFF.

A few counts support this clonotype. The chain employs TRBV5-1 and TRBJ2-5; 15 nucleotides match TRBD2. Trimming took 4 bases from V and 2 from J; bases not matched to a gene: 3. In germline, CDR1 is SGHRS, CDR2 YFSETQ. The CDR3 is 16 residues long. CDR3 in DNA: TGCGCCAGCAGCATCGGGACTAGCGGGGGGCAAGAGACCCAGTACTTC. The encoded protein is CASSIGTSGGQETQYF.

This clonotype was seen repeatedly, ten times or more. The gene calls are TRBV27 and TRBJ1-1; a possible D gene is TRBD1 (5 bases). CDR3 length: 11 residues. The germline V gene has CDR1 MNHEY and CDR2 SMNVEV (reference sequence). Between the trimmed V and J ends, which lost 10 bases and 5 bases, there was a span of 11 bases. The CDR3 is CAIRGGTEAFF. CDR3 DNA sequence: TGTGCCATCCGGGGGGGAACTGAAGCTTTCTTT.

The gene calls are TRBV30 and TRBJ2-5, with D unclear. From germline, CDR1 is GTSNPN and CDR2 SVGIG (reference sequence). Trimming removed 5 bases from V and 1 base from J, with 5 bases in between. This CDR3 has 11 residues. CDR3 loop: CAWGPQETQYF. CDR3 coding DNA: TGTGCCTGGGGACCCCAAGAGACCCAGTACTTC. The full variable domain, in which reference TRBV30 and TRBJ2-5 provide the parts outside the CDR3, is SQTIHQWPATLVQPVGSPLSLECTVEGTSNPNLYWYRQAAGRGLQLLFYSVGIGQISSEVPQNLSASRPQDRQFILSSKKLLLSDSGFYLCAWGPQETQYFGPGTRLLVL.